The sequence of this T cell receptor (beta chain) was determined in a study of identical twins. This CDR3 has 16 amino acids. Looked up from germline, CDR1 is MNHEY and CDR2 is SMNVEV (reference sequence). V was clipped by 6 bases and J by 5 bases, with 22 bases between them. TCRdb analysed the 5' RACE reads with MiXCR anew, one entry per CDR3 protein. This sample has a few hundred thousand distinct CDR3 sequences, with 24% found just once. This same sample was also part of a study on T cells expressing NK-cell markers.

Sequencing input: CD4+ T cells sorted from blood. The rearrangement joins TRBV27 to TRBJ1-1; maybe TRBD1 (6 bases). The receptor was derived from a woman aged 18-29 years in good health. In DNA, the CDR3 is TGTGCCAGCAGCTTACACCCAGGGGCTCGGGGTACTGAAGCTTTCTTT. It is translated as CASSLHPGARGTEAFF.